Following are 13 T cell receptor beta chains from one sample sequenced in a study of blood T cell repertoires in COVID-19. This table comes from immunoSEQ multiplex PCR, and its TCRdb copy is limited to in-frame clones, with some not included. The sample lists around 63,000 clones; less than 75% were seen once. Sequenced: peripheral blood. The receptors derive from a woman aged 50 to 60 with active or convalescent COVID-19.

The chain links TRBV5-1 to TRBJ2-1; 10 positions match TRBD2. CDR1 SGHRS and CDR2 YFSETQ come from the germline V gene. J lost 9 bases, V lost 4 bases, and 7 bases had no gene match. The CDR3 totals 14 residues. The CDR3: CASSRDSGGLEQFF. The CDR3 coding sequence is TGCGCCAGCAGCCGAGATAGCGGGGGGCTTGAGCAGTTCTTC.

V and J are TRBV5-6 and TRBJ2-3; D perhaps matches TRBD1 (6 bases). With 1 base removed from V and 3 bases from J, the gap between germline ends came to 6 bases. CDR1 and CDR2 (germline): SGHDT, YYEEEE. The CDR3 sequence is 13 residues long. The CDR3 region is CASSLTGTDTQYF. The CDR3 bases are TGTGCCAGCAGCTTGACAGGGACAGATACGCAGTATTTT.

The V call is TRBV7-2, the J call TRBJ2-1; TRBD1 matches at 10 bases. Germline V lookup: CDR1 SGHTA, CDR2 FQGNSA. This CDR3 is 16 amino acids long. Trimming cost V 5 bases and J 14 bases; bases outside gene matches: 18. The CDR3 spells CASSPPTGGDEIGEFF. DNA of the CDR3: TGTGCCAGCAGCCCACCGACAGGGGGCGACGAAATAGGCGAGTTCTTC. Together with reference TRBV7-2 and TRBJ2-1, the CDR3 gives the full variable domain: GAGVSQSPSNKVTEKGKDVELRCDPISGHTALYWYRQSLGQGLEFLIYFQGNSAPDKSGLPSDRFSAERTGGSVSTLTIQRTQQEDSAVYLCASSPPTGGDEIGEFFGPGTRLTVL.

The chain couples TRBV14 to TRBJ2-7; the D gene is possibly TRBD1 (6 bases). CDR1 and CDR2 from the germline V gene are SGHDN and FVKESK. Deletions cut 3 bases from V and 7 bases from J, with 13 bases between. CDR3 length: 13 amino acids. The DNA for the CDR3 is TGTGCCAGCAGCCAGACACAGGGTGGTGAGCAGTACTTC. Translating it yields CASSQTQGGEQYF.

This chain connects TRBV4-1 to TRBJ2-2; 8 bases map to TRBD2. The germline CDR1 and CDR2 sequences are MGHRA and YSYEKL. This CDR3 region has 18 residues. V dropped 1 base and J dropped 6; count of bases not matched to a gene: 13. This CDR3 reads CASSQGVPGLVGSGELFF. The CDR3 DNA is TGCGCCAGCAGCCAAGGCGTACCGGGACTAGTCGGTTCCGGGGAGCTGTTTTTT.

The chain employs TRBV10-1 and TRBJ2-1; 10 positions agree with TRBD2. V dropped 4 bases and J dropped 14; count of bases not matched to a gene: 5. CDR1 is WNHNN, CDR2 SYGVQD, per germline (reference sequence). The CDR3 runs 12 residues. The CDR3 DNA follows: TGCGCCAGCAGTGTCAGCGGGAGGGCCGAGTTCTTC. As protein: CASSVSGRAEFF.

The chain carries TRBV20-1 and TRBJ2-1; weak D call: TRBD2 (6 bases). CDR3 size: 13 residues. V lost 3 bases, J lost 5 bases, and 11 bases lay in between. Germline V lookup: CDR1 DFQATT, CDR2 SNEGSKA (reference sequence). CDR3 amino acids: CSASPDYNNEQFF. In DNA, the CDR3 is TGCAGTGCTAGTCCGGACTACAACAATGAGCAGTTCTTC.

Only a few counts were recorded for this clone. The chain recombines TRBV19 with TRBJ2-2; TRBD2 might be the D (6 bases). Germline lookup yields CDR1 LNHDA and CDR2 SQIVND (reference sequence). The CDR3 has 15 residues. Trimming removed 9 bases from V and 3 bases from J, with 17 bases in between. The CDR3, as DNA: TGTGCCAGCACGACGGCGGGGACGGACACCGGGGAGCTGTTTTTT. Translated: CASTTAGTDTGELFF.

This chain joins TRBV5-6 and TRBJ2-7, with 9 bases that match TRBD2. CDR3 length equals 17 residues. V shed 4 bases, J shed 5 bases, and the junction held 16 bases outside the gene matches. Germline CDR1 is SGHDT and CDR2 is YYEEEE. The DNA of the CDR3 is TGTGCCAGCAGCCAGTGGGGCGGGAGGGCCCTCGACGACGAGCAGTACTTC. Protein: CASSQWGGRALDDEQYF.

V is TRBV5-6 and J is TRBJ2-2; no clear D gene. V shed 2 bases and J shed 0 bases, with 5 bases lying between them. Germline V gene sequence: CDR1 SGHDT, CDR2 YYEEEE. There are 14 residues in the CDR3. The CDR3 DNA is TGTGCCAGCAGCTTTGACACGAACACCGGGGAGCTGTTTTTT. Protein sequence: CASSFDTNTGELFF.

This clone was counted at least ten times. The gene calls are TRBV15 and TRBJ1-1, with no clear D. There are 13 residues in the CDR3. CDR1 LNHNV and CDR2 YYDKDF come from the germline V gene (reference sequence). V dropped 5 bases and J dropped 1 base, with 8 bases sitting between them. Written as DNA, the CDR3 is TGTGCCACCAGCCTTGACAAGAACACTGAAGCTTTCTTT. It is translated as CATSLDKNTEAFF.

The chain joins TRBV10-3 to TRBJ2-4; 10 nucleotides align to TRBD1. This CDR3 has 16 amino acids. CDR1 is ENHRY and CDR2 is SYGVKD in the germline V gene. The V segment lost 4 bases and the J segment 0 bases; nucleotides outside the gene matches: 3. The CDR3 sequence is CAISAGQGVAKNIQYF. Here the CDR3 DNA reads TGTGCCATCAGTGCTGGACAGGGGGTAGCCAAAAACATTCAGTACTTC.

The J gene is TRBJ2-7, the V gene TRBV3-1 (or the pseudogene TRBV3-2); D may be TRBD2 (5 bases). V was cut by 4 bases and J by 8 bases, with 18 bases left in between. This CDR3 is 14 amino acids long. Per the germline V gene, CDR1 is LGHDT and CDR2 is YNNKEL (reference sequence). This CDR3 reads CASSPSAATYQQYF. The CDR3 nucleotides read TGTGCCAGCAGCCCCTCAGCGGCTACTTACCAGCAGTACTTC.